This TCR beta chain comes out of a study of blood T cell repertoires in COVID-19. As for the study in general: Both acute and convalescent COVID-19 samples were obtained from the United States, Italy and Spain.

As originally analysed: Reference gene primers were amplified, and this amplification served to estimate nucleated cell counts. Profiled with immunoSEQ multiplex PCR; TCRdb holds only in-frame clones, not every one. D and trimming were read from the DNA, whereas the V and J calls and clone size are those reported in that table. The profile shows tens of thousands of clones, 75% to 90% of them singletons. Trimming shortened V by 4 bases and J by 3 bases, and 13 bases separated the two germline ends. Germline V gene lookup returns CDR1 LGHDT and CDR2 YNNKEL (reference sequence). CDR3 length: 14 residues.

This sequence joins TRBV3-1 (or the pseudogene TRBV3-2) and TRBJ2-7; D call uncertain. This sequence was found in a woman of 80 years or more with active or convalescent COVID-19. The source material was peripheral blood. As DNA, the CDR3 is TGTGCCAGCAGCCCTCGGATGAGACACTACGAGCAGTACTTC. Protein sequence: CASSPRMRHYEQYF.